This TCR beta chain appears in the sequencing data of a study of CD4 T cells in relation to SARS-CoV-2 and coronaviruses. Germline V gene lookup returns CDR1 GTSNPN and CDR2 SVGIG (reference sequence). The V gene lost 2 bases and the J gene lost 5 bases, with 10 bases spanning the gap. The CDR3 spans 13 residues. Unexposed donor CD4+ T cells date from about 2011-2018, before the COVID-19 pandemic. CD4+ T cells were isolated from the cells after more than nine days of culture. Generated by immunoSEQ multiplex PCR, the TCRdb table keeps only in-frame clones and is missing some. The data contain about 22,000 clones, around 68% of them seen just once; the ten biggest clones take up about 20%. On this clone itself: Antigen specificity is unknown.

The sequence was obtained from a human donor in good health. The specimen was CD4+ T cells from PBMCs, cultured in vitro. V gene TRBV30 combines with J gene TRBJ1-5; D gene uncertain. The CDR3 nucleotides read TGTGCCTGGAGTTTAAGTCTGGATCAGCCCCAGCATTTT. The encoded protein is CAWSLSLDQPQHF.